This T cell receptor (beta chain) was sequenced in a study of post-analysis software for immune sequencing data. Study-level points and caveats: Patients showed TRBV5-6, TRBV5-1 and TRBV20-1 among about five TRBV segments more frequent than in controls. Controls' normalized Chao1 diversity significantly exceeded that of multiple sclerosis patients.

As regards this clonotype: Its antigen remains unknown.

Unique-molecular-identifier-tagged TCR beta cDNA libraries were used. TCRdb independently ran MiXCR on the PCR reads; one entry per CDR3 protein. The sample has hundreds of thousands of distinct CDR3 sequences, around 27% seen once. Germline assignment: CDR1 MDHEN and CDR2 SYDVKM. Trimming took 6 bases from V and 1 from J; bases not matched to a gene: 18. This CDR3 comprises 19 residues. The genes are TRBV28 and TRBJ1-5; 7 nucleotides match TRBD1. This receptor was identified in a girl under 18 with multiple sclerosis. Sequencing was carried out using blood. CDR3 DNA: TGTGCCAGCAGCCTACTCGACTTTACAGGGGAAGGGAGCAATCAGCCCCAGCATTTT. Its protein product is CASSLLDFTGEGSNQPQHF.